This T cell receptor (beta chain) was observed in a study of blood T cell repertoires in COVID-19. Per the authors' pipeline: The assay estimated nucleated cells by amplifying reference gene primers. Sequencing was performed with immunoSEQ multiplex PCR; in TCRdb, only in-frame clones are kept and a portion is missing. D and trimming were read from the DNA, whereas the V and J calls and clone size are those reported in that table. In the table there are 95,000 to 150,000 clones, about 74% of which are singletons. CDR1 is SGHVS, CDR2 FQNEAQ, per germline. With V trimmed by 4 bases and J by 6 bases, 9 bases remained unmatched. This CDR3 has 15 amino acids.

The sequence came from a man in his fifties or sixties with acute or convalescent COVID-19. The sequencing sample was made of peripheral blood. This chain uses TRBV7-8 with TRBJ2-7; TRBD1 aligns across 10 bases. CDR3 DNA: TGTGCCAGCAGCTCCCCGGGACAGGGGATTGGCGAGCAGTACTTC. This translates into CASSSPGQGIGEQYF.